Shown below are 27 T cell receptor beta chains from a single sample sequenced in a study of blood T cell repertoires in COVID-19. Only in-frame clones appear in the TCRdb table, and some are missing; sequencing was by immunoSEQ multiplex PCR. The repertoire consists of 100,000 to 150,000 clones, with 80% to 95% occurring once and the leading ten covering around 2.2%. The source material was peripheral blood. The receptor set was obtained from a man in his fifties with COVID-19, enrolled during active disease.

A few counts support this clone. V usage is TRBV10-1 and J usage is TRBJ2-3, with 8 nucleotides matching TRBD1. V shed 6 bases and J 6 bases; nucleotides not matched to a gene: 8. This CDR3 has 14 amino acids. CDR1 WNHNN and CDR2 SYGVQD come from the germline V gene (reference sequence). The DNA for the CDR3 is TGCGCCAGCAGCCTCGGACAGGGAGAGGATACGCAGTATTTT. Its translation is CASSLGQGEDTQYF.

This sequence joins TRBV6-2 or TRBV6-3 and TRBJ2-5; a weak D match, TRBD2 (5 bases). Trimming removed 4 bases from V and 4 bases from J, with 16 bases in between. From germline, CDR1 is MNHEY and CDR2 SVGEGT. The CDR3 consists of 15 residues. The CDR3 spells CASSSTSGGPETQYF. The CDR3 nucleotides are TGTGCCAGCAGTTCTACCTCGGGCGGGCCAGAGACCCAGTACTTC.

This chain uses TRBV7-9 with TRBJ2-6, with 8 bases lining up with TRBD1. This CDR3 contains 17 residues. Per the germline V gene, CDR1 is SEHNR and CDR2 is FQNEAQ (reference sequence). J was trimmed by 4 bases and V by 4 bases; bases with no gene match: 9. CDR3 residues: CASSSGTGFVGANVLTF. Written as DNA, the CDR3 is TGTGCCAGCAGCTCCGGGACAGGATTCGTCGGGGCCAACGTCCTGACTTTC.

V gene TRBV28 combines with J gene TRBJ1-2, with 8 nucleotides matching TRBD1. The CDR3 sequence is 16 residues long. In germline, CDR1 is MDHEN, CDR2 SYDVKM. The V and J ends lost 5 bases and 6 bases, in that order; junction bases with no gene match: 14. The CDR3 sequence is CASSAGGLGRHNGYTF. For the CDR3, the DNA is TGTGCCAGCAGTGCAGGGGGCCTAGGTCGGCATAATGGCTACACCTTC.

The chain employs TRBV3-1 (or the pseudogene TRBV3-2) and TRBJ2-5; D might be TRBD1 (6 bases). From germline, CDR1 is LGHDT and CDR2 YNNKEL (reference sequence). The V and J ends lost 0 bases and 4 bases respectively, with 12 bases between them. This CDR3 region has 15 residues. For the CDR3, the DNA is TGTGCCAGCAGCCAAGATCAGGGGAGCCCAGAGACCCAGTACTTC. It specifies CASSQDQGSPETQYF.

The chain uses TRBV10-3 and TRBJ1-2, with D possibly matching TRBD1 (6 bases). Germline lookup yields CDR1 ENHRY and CDR2 SYGVKD. V was cut by 5 bases and J by 8 bases, with 15 bases left in between. This CDR3 region has 13 residues. CDR3 region: CAISKGHQDGYTF. CDR3 nucleotides: TGTGCCATCAGTAAGGGACACCAGGACGGCTACACCTTC.

The gene calls are TRBV9 and TRBJ1-1, with D tentatively TRBD1 (6 bases). Germline CDR1 is SGDLS and CDR2 is YYNGEE. V was trimmed by 6 bases and J by 3 bases, leaving 12 bases between them. The CDR3 is 13 residues long. CDR3 loop: CASKTEGDTEAFF. The DNA for the CDR3 is TGTGCCAGCAAAACCGAGGGGGACACTGAAGCTTTCTTT. Based on the CDR3 plus reference TRBV9 and TRBJ1-1, the full variable domain is DSGVTQTPKHLITATGQRVTLRCSPRSGDLSVYWYQQSLDQGLQFLIQYYNGEERAKGNILERFSAQQFPDLHSELNLSSLELGDSALYFCASKTEGDTEAFFGQGTRLTVV.

The genes are TRBV7-2 and TRBJ2-5, with TRBD1 identical over 10 bases. The CDR3 sequence is 17 residues long. V lost 1 base to trimming and J lost 6 bases; unmatched junction nucleotides: 11. Germline assignment: CDR1 SGHTA and CDR2 FQGNSA. CDR3 DNA: TGTGCCAGCAGCTTAGTTCCGGGGGACAGGGGAAGGAAGACCCAGTACTTC. This gives the protein CASSLVPGDRGRKTQYF.

The V call is TRBV9, the J call TRBJ2-3; 10 bases align to TRBD2. CDR3 size: 17 residues. The V gene's germline CDR1 is SGDLS and CDR2 YYNGEE. After removal of 2 bases from V and 7 bases from J, the junction contained 13 bases not matched to a gene. CDR3 sequence reads: CASSVGPASGSRNTQYF. CDR3 coding DNA: TGTGCCAGCAGCGTGGGCCCCGCTAGCGGGAGTAGAAATACGCAGTATTTT.

This chain links TRBV7-9 with TRBJ1-2, with D possibly matching TRBD1 (6 bases). Germline V CDR1 and CDR2: SEHNR, FQNEAQ (reference sequence). V was clipped by 3 bases and J by 6 bases, with 11 bases between them. The CDR3 extends over 13 amino acids. The CDR3 region has the DNA TGTGCCAGCAGCTTGGTGGCAGGGGATGGCTACACCTTC. Its translation: CASSLVAGDGYTF.

This chain connects TRBV6-5 to TRBJ2-1; 14 positions agree with TRBD2. This CDR3 has 15 amino acids. The germline V gene has CDR1 MNHEY and CDR2 SVGAGI. The ends lost 7 bases at V and 9 bases at J; junction bases unmatched: 8. In DNA, the CDR3 is TGTGCCAGCACCCCGGGACTAGCGGGAGTGGGTGAGCAGTTCTTC. This encodes CASTPGLAGVGEQFF.

The CDR3 nucleotides read TGTGCCAGTAGTATAGATTTTGGACAGGTAGGGACTGAAGCTTTCTTT. It encodes CASSIDFGQVGTEAFF. V gene TRBV19 combines with J gene TRBJ1-1; TRBD1 agrees at 7 bases. Looked up from germline, CDR1 is LNHDA and CDR2 is SQIVND (reference sequence). The CDR3 contains 16 residues. V was clipped by 0 bases and J by 5 bases; unmatched bases: 9.

This chain connects TRBV6-5 to TRBJ2-5; a possible D gene is TRBD2 (5 bases). There are 15 residues in the CDR3. V shed 5 bases and J shed 5 bases, with 18 bases lying between them. From germline, CDR1 is MNHEY and CDR2 SVGAGI. DNA of the CDR3: TGTGCCAGCAGTAACCTAGCTGCTCTGACCGAGACCCAGTACTTC. Its protein product is CASSNLAALTETQYF.

The chain combines TRBV18 with TRBJ2-2, with a possible D match to TRBD1 (5 bases). Per the germline V gene, CDR1 is KGHSH and CDR2 is LQKENI. Trimming removed 3 bases from V and 7 bases from J, with 12 bases in between. The CDR3 contains 14 residues. CDR3 nucleotide sequence: TGTGCCAGCTCACCTTCCTTAGACAGCGGGGAGCTGTTTTTT. Translated: CASSPSLDSGELFF.

Here the CDR3 DNA reads TGTGCCAGCAGTTCCGGGACTAGCGACTCCTACGAGCAGTACGTC. Its translation: CASSSGTSDSYEQYV. The chain combines TRBV5-4 with TRBJ2-7; TRBD2 matches 10 bases. Germline assignment: CDR1 SGHNT and CDR2 YYREEE (reference sequence). Germline trimming cut 5 bases from V and 0 bases from J; bases unmatched to any gene: 5. The CDR3 totals 15 residues.

The chain combines TRBV30 with TRBJ2-1, with 8 bases lining up with TRBD2. After removal of 2 bases from V and 3 bases from J, the junction contained 9 bases not matched to a gene. Germline-derived CDR1 and CDR2 are GTSNPN and SVGIG (reference sequence). The CDR3 length is 16 residues. Written as DNA, the CDR3 is TGTGCCTGGAGTTCTCCCGGGAGGGCTCTCTACAATGAGCAGTTCTTC. Its protein product is CAWSSPGRALYNEQFF.

The chain couples TRBV5-1 to TRBJ1-4; a possible D gene is TRBD1 (6 bases). Germline V gene data show CDR1 as SGHRS and CDR2 as YFSETQ. The V end lost 1 base, the J end lost 7 bases, and 11 bases lay between the germline ends. The CDR3 sequence is 14 residues long. This chain's CDR3 is CASSLRGGREKLFF. CDR3 bases: TGCGCCAGCAGCTTGCGTGGGGGCCGTGAAAAACTGTTTTTT.

This clone was found a few times. The V call is TRBV5-6, the J call TRBJ2-1; tentatively, D is TRBD2 (5 bases). Germline CDR1 SGHDT, CDR2 YYEEEE. The CDR3 has 15 residues. V lost 3 bases and J lost 1, with 11 bases in between. CDR3 loop: CASSSWERSYNEQFF. CDR3 nucleotide sequence: TGTGCCAGCAGCTCGTGGGAGCGGTCCTACAATGAGCAGTTCTTC.

This sequence joins TRBV5-1 and TRBJ2-5, with 10 bases that match TRBD2. The CDR3 contains 15 residues. Germline trimming cut 3 bases from V and 3 bases from J; bases unmatched to any gene: 5. The V gene's germline CDR1 is SGHRS and CDR2 YFSETQ. The chain's CDR3 is CASSSLAGGEETQYF. As DNA, the CDR3 is TGCGCCAGCAGCTCCTTAGCGGGAGGCGAAGAGACCCAGTACTTC. Together with reference TRBV5-1 and TRBJ2-5, the CDR3 gives the full variable domain: KAGVTQTPRYLIKTRGQQVTLSCSPISGHRSVSWYQQTPGQGLQFLFEYFSETQRNKGNFPGRFSGRQFSNSRSEMNVSTLELGDSALYLCASSSLAGGEETQYFGPGTRLLVL.

The chain uses TRBV14 and TRBJ2-5; tentative D call: TRBD1 (5 bases). The CDR3 contains 16 residues. V was cut by 2 bases and J by 5 bases, with 18 bases left in between. Germline assignment: CDR1 SGHDN and CDR2 FVKESK. The CDR3 protein is CASSQTRGSFGETQYF. Written as DNA, the CDR3 is TGTGCCAGCAGCCAAACAAGGGGTAGTTTTGGGGAGACCCAGTACTTC.

CDR3 DNA: TGTGCCAGTAGTATAAGGGGCGAAAAACTGTTTTTT. Its translation is CASSIRGEKLFF. The V call is TRBV19, the J call TRBJ1-4; a possible D gene is TRBD1 (5 bases). CDR3 length equals 12 residues. The germline CDR1 and CDR2 sequences are LNHDA and SQIVND (reference sequence). Trimming stripped 2 bases from V and 8 bases from J, with 6 bases between.

This clone was seen a single time. V usage is TRBV28 and J usage is TRBJ2-3; D call uncertain. The CDR3 extends over 15 amino acids. Germline CDR1 MDHEN, CDR2 SYDVKM. Trimming removed 3 bases at V and 0 bases at J, with 10 bases between. The chain's CDR3 is CASSFARRSTDTQYF. CDR3 bases: TGTGCCAGCAGTTTTGCGCGCCGTAGCACAGATACGCAGTATTTT.

The V and J genes are TRBV3-1 (or the pseudogene TRBV3-2) and TRBJ2-1; TRBD1 aligns across 7 bases. This CDR3 comprises 16 residues. V shed 2 bases and J 10 bases; nucleotides not matched to a gene: 14. CDR1 is LGHDT, CDR2 YNNKEL, per germline (reference sequence). CDR3 nucleotides: TGTGCCAGCAGCCAAAAGGGGGCCAGCGGAGACGGAGAGCAGTTCTTC. Its translation is CASSQKGASGDGEQFF.

The V gene is TRBV6-1, the J gene TRBJ2-2, with TRBD2 matching over 9 bases. CDR1 is MNHNS and CDR2 is SASEGT in the germline V gene. The CDR3 has 15 residues. Unmatched junction bases numbered 6, after V lost 3 bases and J lost 7 bases. CDR3 amino acids: CASSEVSGRYGELFF. DNA of the CDR3: TGTGCCAGCAGTGAGGTTAGCGGGAGATACGGGGAGCTGTTTTTT.

The sample holds one count of this clone. The chain carries TRBV29-1 and TRBJ2-1, with TRBD1 matching over 9 bases. Germline CDR1 SQVTM, CDR2 ANQGSEA. V lost 7 bases and J lost 7; bases outside the gene matches: 5. The CDR3 has 12 amino acids. Written as DNA, the CDR3 is TGCAGCGCAAAGGGACAGGGTAATGAGCAGTTCTTC. Amino acid sequence: CSAKGQGNEQFF.

The chain carries TRBV6-6 and TRBJ1-6; 8 bases fit TRBD1. The length of the CDR3 is 14 residues. The V segment lost 6 bases and the J segment 10 bases; nucleotides outside the gene matches: 8. Germline-derived CDR1 and CDR2 are MNHNY and SVGAGI (reference sequence). The chain's CDR3 is CASRSTGEGSPLHF. CDR3 nucleotides: TGTGCCAGCAGGTCGACAGGGGAGGGCTCACCCCTCCACTTT.

J is TRBJ1-1 and V is TRBV10-3, with D tentatively TRBD1 (6 bases). The CDR3 has 14 amino acids. Germline CDR1 reads ENHRY; CDR2 reads SYGVKD. With 7 bases removed from V and 4 bases from J, the gap between germline ends came to 16 bases. This chain's CDR3 is CAINAVPRGTEAFF. CDR3 DNA sequence: TGTGCCATCAACGCGGTCCCCAGGGGCACTGAAGCTTTCTTT.